Many counts were recorded for the clone carrying this TCR beta chain. Its cognate antigen is unknown. This entry is derived from a study of regulatory T cells in long-lasting Graves disease. Study findings and constraints: Repertoires from persistent disease leaned toward TRBV28, TRBJ1-2 and TRBJ2-5. Thyroid tissue was not sampled; only peripheral blood was.

CDR1 SGHVS and CDR2 FQNEAQ come from the germline V gene. V was shortened by 5 bases and J by 1 base, with 12 bases between the two germline ends. The CDR3 is made up of 15 amino acids. Time point indicated: newly diagnosed GD, antithyroid drugs for less than 3 months. Making the TCR library involved RNA that had been extracted from PBMCs. Per American Thyroid Association guidelines, Graves' disease was diagnosed. Construction of TCR beta libraries relied on iRepertoire HTBI primers and on Arm-PCR targeting CDR3 regions. TCRdb ran MiXCR on the multiplex PCR reads and lists one entry per CDR3 protein. The table records about 430,000 distinct CDR3 sequences, 15% of them present only once. The same sample was also studied in work on T cells in Graves' hyperthyroidism and ophthalmopathy.

The chain carries TRBV7-8 and TRBJ2-1; D not certain. The specimen comprised peripheral blood mononuclear cells (PBMCs), sampled at new diagnosis, from a patient treated with antithyroid drugs. This TCR came from a woman aged 40 to 50 with Graves disease. The CDR3 DNA reads as TGTGCCAGCAGCCAGCCCGGAGCTTCCTACAATGAGCAGTTCTTC. It codes for CASSQPGASYNEQFF.